This TCR beta chain was obtained from a study of T cell responses to AZD1222 COVID-19 vaccine. The assay was immunoSEQ multiplex PCR, and TCRdb's table has in-frame clones only and misses some. Of about 160,000 clones listed, 88% are singletons. Details on this clone: Its antigen remains unidentified.

Study results and caveats: At study baseline, merely more than 5 AZD1222 recipients were seropositive.

CDR1 is LGHNA and CDR2 is YNFKEQ in the germline V gene. With V trimmed by 5 bases and J by 8 bases, 9 bases remained unmatched. The CDR3 is made up of 15 amino acids. The chain recombines TRBV4-2 with TRBJ2-1; TRBD2 matches 10 bases. This clonotype originated in an adult in good health. Material: peripheral blood, obtained on day 0 of AZD1222 vaccination. This chain's CDR3 is CASSMSGGALDEQFF. CDR3 DNA sequence: TGTGCCAGCAGCATGAGCGGGGGGGCTTTAGATGAGCAGTTCTTC.